A selection of T cell receptor beta chains follows, all from one sample in a study of T-cell reconstitution after alpha-beta-depleted transplantation in children. A single record per CDR3 protein comes from TCRdb applying MiXCR to the PCR reads. The repertoire has around 31,000 distinct CDR3 sequences, 5% to 7.5% of them found once; the top ten carry 25% to 30%. The sample was peripheral blood, taken 60 days after TCRalphabeta/CD19-depleted stem cell transplant. Receptors were obtained from a child younger than two who had a stem cell transplant for acute myeloid leukemia, so the T cells may come from the graft donor. The CDR3 runs from the conserved cysteine through the conserved F or W. Each record gives: clone size, J gene, D gene, V gene, CDR3 protein, CDR3 DNA. The D gene is left open where the match is weak. Only part of the rows carry a size: once, few, many, or a class if the clone is expanded.

>.|TRBJ1-1|.|TRBV5-1
CASSFGPNGNTEAFF
TGCGCCAGCAGCTTCGGACCGAACGGCAACACTGAAGCTTTCTTT
>.|TRBJ2-7|TRBD1|TRBV6-5
CASSYSGDSPLF
TGTGCCAGCAGTTACTCAGGGGACAGCCCTCTCTTC
>many|TRBJ1-2|TRBD1|TRBV7-9
CASSAGQGPNYGYTF
TGTGCCAGCAGCGCGGGACAGGGGCCTAACTATGGCTACACCTTC
>many|TRBJ2-7|.|TRBV5-1
CASSLGARYAEQYF
TGCGCCAGCAGCTTGGGGGCTAGGTACGCCGAGCAGTACTTC
>many|TRBJ2-7|.|TRBV29-1
CSVGLRGNQPYEQYF
TGCAGCGTGGGACTTAGGGGCAACCAACCCTACGAGCAGTACTTC
>many|TRBJ2-7|TRBD1|TRBV6-1
CASSLGGTGGSYEQYF
TGTGCCAGCAGTCTCGGGGGGACAGGGGGTTCCTACGAGCAGTACTTC
>many|TRBJ2-1|.|TRBV4-3
CASSQDAVAYNEQFF
TGCGCCAGCAGCCAAGACGCGGTCGCCTACAATGAGCAGTTCTTC
>many|TRBJ2-5|.|TRBV6-2/TRBV6-3
CASSYRGTETQYF
TGTGCCAGCAGTTACAGGGGAACGGAGACCCAGTACTTC
>many|TRBJ1-1|.|TRBV4-1
CASSQVDSIHGEAFF
TGCGCCAGCAGCCAAGTTGACAGCATCCACGGTGAAGCTTTCTTT
>many|TRBJ2-1|.|TRBV28
CASRPHTGSSSYNEQFF
TGTGCCAGCAGACCCCACACAGGGTCGAGCTCCTACAATGAGCAGTTCTTC
>many|TRBJ2-5|.|TRBV28
CASRIGETQYF
TGTGCCAGCAGGATCGGTGAGACCCAGTACTTC
>many|TRBJ2-1|TRBD2|TRBV29-1
CSVDRSTSGRYEQFF
TGCAGCGTTGATAGATCCACTAGCGGGAGGTATGAGCAGTTCTTC
>many|TRBJ2-1|TRBD1|TRBV29-1
CSVGGDRGNRSSSYNEQFF
TGCAGCGTCGGGGGGGACAGGGGAAACCGATCAAGCTCCTACAATGAGCAGTTCTTC
>many|TRBJ2-7|.|TRBV5-5
CASSLISHYEQYF
TGTGCCAGCAGCCTGATTTCGCACTACGAGCAGTACTTC
>many|TRBJ2-7|.|TRBV18
CASSPKAYEQYF
TGTGCCAGCTCACCTAAAGCGTACGAGCAGTACTTC
>.|TRBJ2-7|.|TRBV7-9
CASSFSRDAAYEQYF
TGTGCCAGCAGCTTTAGTCGGGACGCAGCCTACGAGCAGTACTTC
>many|TRBJ2-3|TRBD1|TRBV10-3
CAISYVGQGATDTQYF
TGTGCCATCAGCTACGTGGGACAGGGGGCAACAGATACGCAGTATTTT
>many|TRBJ2-7|TRBD2|TRBV7-8
CASSRIAGEAPYEQYF
TGTGCCAGCAGCCGTATAGCGGGGGAGGCCCCCTACGAGCAGTACTTC
>medium-sized|TRBJ2-2|TRBD2|TRBV4-3
CASSQEGGRWNTGELFF
TGCGCCAGCAGCCAAGAAGGCGGGAGGTGGAACACCGGGGAGCTGTTTTTT
>many|TRBJ2-5|TRBD1|TRBV28
CASRDRGRETQYF
TGTGCCAGCAGAGACAGGGGGAGGGAGACCCAGTACTTC
>.|TRBJ2-6|.|TRBV18
CASSPGPSGANVLTF
TGTGCCAGCTCACCGGGGCCCTCTGGGGCCAACGTCCTGACTTTC
>many|TRBJ2-1|TRBD2|TRBV12-3/TRBV12-4
CASSFYSGAYNEQFF
TGTGCCAGCAGTTTCTATAGCGGGGCCTACAATGAGCAGTTCTTC
>few|TRBJ2-7|.|TRBV20-1
CSARVTSHSYEQYF
TGCAGTGCTAGAGTAACTAGCCATTCCTACGAGCAGTACTTC
>many|TRBJ2-2|TRBD2|TRBV29-1
CSVIPGLGVNTGELFF
TGCAGCGTTATACCGGGACTAGGGGTTAACACCGGGGAGCTGTTTTTT
>many|TRBJ1-6|.|TRBV4-2
CASSPRVGDNSPLHF
TGTGCCAGCAGCCCTAGGGTAGGGGATAATTCACCCCTCCACTTT
>.|TRBJ1-1|TRBD1|TRBV19
CASTPLGQGNTEAFF
TGTGCCAGTACCCCCCTTGGACAGGGGAACACTGAAGCTTTCTTT
>many|TRBJ2-5|.|TRBV4-3
CASSQDQTLEETQYF
TGCGCCAGCAGCCAAGATCAAACTTTGGAAGAGACCCAGTACTTC
>many|TRBJ2-3|.|TRBV29-1
CSVEDFRLAPDTQYF
TGCAGCGTTGAAGATTTCAGGCTAGCTCCAGATACGCAGTATTTT
>many|TRBJ1-2|TRBD1|TRBV9
CASSVGMTGGYGYTF
TGTGCCAGCAGCGTGGGGATGACAGGGGGCTATGGCTACACCTTC
>many|TRBJ2-1|TRBD2|TRBV5-1
CASSYRTSGSHEQFF
TGCGCCAGCAGCTACAGGACTAGCGGGAGTCATGAGCAGTTCTTC
>many|TRBJ2-7|.|TRBV5-1
CASSSSYEQYF
TGCGCCAGCAGCTCCTCCTACGAGCAGTACTTC
>few|TRBJ2-5|.|TRBV7-9
CASSLVGETQYF
TGTGCCAGCAGCTTGGTCGGGGAGACCCAGTACTTC
>many|TRBJ2-5|.|TRBV2
CASSEAGVRTQYF
TGTGCCAGCAGTGAAGCCGGGGTGCGGACCCAGTACTTC
>.|TRBJ2-7|.|TRBV5-6
CASSLGGGLFSYEQYF
TGTGCCAGCAGCTTGGGGGGGGGCCTTTTCTCCTACGAGCAGTACTTC
>.|TRBJ2-3|TRBD2|TRBV7-2
CASSPSGGETDTQYF
TGTGCCAGCAGCCCTAGCGGGGGGGAGACAGATACGCAGTATTTT
>many|TRBJ2-2|.|TRBV6-4
CASSMGNTGELFF
TGTGCCAGCAGTATGGGCAACACCGGGGAGCTGTTTTTT
>.|TRBJ1-4|.|TRBV12-3/TRBV12-4
CASSPTAIGEKLFF
TGTGCCAGCAGTCCGACCGCTATCGGGGAAAAACTGTTTTTT
>many|TRBJ2-1|TRBD2|TRBV9
CASSYSGRFYNEQFF
TGTGCCAGCAGTTATAGCGGGAGGTTTTACAATGAGCAGTTCTTC
>few|TRBJ2-5|.|TRBV7-2
CASSFQGGLETQYF
TGTGCCAGCAGCTTCCAGGGCGGGCTAGAGACCCAGTACTTC
>many|TRBJ2-5|TRBD1|TRBV14
CASSQDWTGLETQYF
TGTGCCAGCAGCCAAGATTGGACAGGCTTGGAGACCCAGTACTTC
>many|TRBJ1-4|.|TRBV7-9
CASSSTPTNEKLFF
TGTGCCAGCAGTTCCACCCCAACTAATGAAAAACTGTTTTTT
>many|TRBJ1-6|.|TRBV4-2
CASSQGEGKGSPLHF
TGTGCCAGCAGCCAAGGTGAAGGGAAAGGTTCACCCCTCCACTTT
>.|TRBJ2-6|.|TRBV11-2
CASRLSRVSGANVLTF
TGTGCCAGCAGATTAAGCAGGGTCTCTGGGGCCAACGTCCTGACTTTC